The 11 T cell receptor beta chains in this list originate from one sample, sequenced in a study of control samples from healthy donors and cancer patients. Measured with immunoSEQ multiplex PCR; TCRdb has only the in-frame clones, and not every one. The repertoire holds 400,000 to 500,000 clones, around 90% seen once, with around 6.4% in the top ten. The sequencing input was PBMCs. Every receptor here comes from a man in his forties with head and neck cancer.

V usage is TRBV14 and J usage is TRBJ2-5; D gene ambiguous. CDR1 is SGHDN and CDR2 is FVKESK in the germline V gene. This CDR3 is 14 amino acids long. Trimming cost V 4 bases and J 1 base, with 10 bases left between them. The CDR3 region is CASSRIYSQETQYF. CDR3 nucleotides: TGTGCCAGCAGCCGTATTTACAGCCAAGAGACCCAGTACTTC.

This clone turned up a few times. This rearrangement joins TRBV19 to TRBJ2-5, with D hard to call. The CDR3 contains 15 residues. V gave up 1 base and J gave up 5 bases, with 14 bases separating them. Germline CDR1 LNHDA, CDR2 SQIVND (reference sequence). The CDR3 is CASSIGTGDPETQYF. The CDR3 bases are TGTGCCAGTAGTATAGGAACCGGAGATCCTGAGACCCAGTACTTC. Full variable domain (remainder filled in from reference TRBV19 and TRBJ2-5): DGGITQSPKYLFRKEGQNVTLSCEQNLNHDAMYWYRQDPGQGLRLIYYSQIVNDFQKGDIAEGYSVSREKKESFPLTVTSAQKNPTAFYLCASSIGTGDPETQYFGPGTRLLVL.

With regard to this clone: A much larger clone lies one base from this, so it may be a read error. The chain recombines TRBV7-9 with TRBJ2-2, with D hard to call. The CDR3 spans 15 residues. V dropped 0 bases and J dropped 1 base, with 6 bases sitting between them. Per germline, CDR1 SEHNR and CDR2 FQNEAQ (reference sequence). Here the CDR3 DNA reads TGTGCCAGCAGCTTAGCGAACGGGAACACCGGGGAGCTGTTTTTT. It codes for CASSLANGNTGELFF.

This clone showed up just once. V usage is TRBV7-9 and J usage is TRBJ2-7; the D gene could be TRBD1 or TRBD2 (6 bases each). This CDR3 is 14 amino acids long. Germline assignment: CDR1 SEHNR and CDR2 FQNEAQ (reference sequence). The V gene lost 5 bases and the J gene lost 2 bases, with 13 bases spanning the gap. The CDR3 spells CASSQGGTAYEQYF. CDR3 nucleotide sequence: TGTGCCAGCAGCCAAGGGGGGACCGCCTACGAGCAGTACTTC.

J is TRBJ1-2 and V is TRBV14; TRBD1 is a possible D gene (5 bases). This CDR3 contains 14 residues. Germline lookup yields CDR1 SGHDN and CDR2 FVKESK. Deletions cut 2 bases from V and 6 bases from J, with 13 bases between. The CDR3 here is CASSQRYLGDGYTF. CDR3 coding DNA: TGTGCCAGCAGCCAACGGTATCTGGGGGATGGCTACACCTTC.

The chain joins TRBV28 to TRBJ1-1, with a weak D call TRBD1 (6 bases). CDR1 and CDR2 from the germline V gene are MDHEN and SYDVKM. The CDR3 has 12 amino acids. The V and J ends lost 6 bases and 6 bases respectively, with 11 bases between them. The CDR3 loop is CASSTGLSEAFF. In DNA form, the CDR3 reads TGTGCCAGCAGCACAGGGTTATCTGAAGCTTTCTTT. Drawing the rest from reference TRBV28 and TRBJ1-1, the complete variable domain is DVKVTQSSRYLVKRTGEKVFLECVQDMDHENMFWYRQDPGLGLRLIYFSYDVKMKEKGDIPEGYSVSREKKERFSLILESASTNQTSMYLCASSTGLSEAFFGQGTRLTVV.

This clone has only a few counts. The CDR3 protein is CASTLDRSGYTF. CDR3 DNA sequence: TGTGCCAGCACTCTGGACAGGAGTGGCTACACCTTC. The rearrangement links TRBV6-5 to TRBJ1-2; 7 nucleotides agree with TRBD1. The CDR3 covers 12 residues. The J segment lost 7 bases and the V segment lost 7 bases, leaving 6 bases of the junction unmatched. Germline V CDR1 and CDR2: MNHEY, SVGAGI.

This chain joins TRBV11-2 and TRBJ2-7; TRBD2 aligns across 7 bases. J lost 5 bases, V lost 7 bases, and 14 bases had no gene match. Germline V gene lookup returns CDR1 SGHAT and CDR2 FQNNGV. The CDR3 has 15 residues. The CDR3 sequence is CASTGRGEWLHEQYF. The CDR3 coding sequence is TGTGCCAGCACCGGACGGGGGGAGTGGCTCCACGAGCAGTACTTC.

J is TRBJ2-7 and V is TRBV19; 7 bases align to TRBD2. Germline values: CDR1 LNHDA, CDR2 SQIVND (reference sequence). CDR3 length: 14 amino acids. V lost 9 bases and J lost 7; bases outside the gene matches: 15. The CDR3 nucleotides are TGTGCCAGCAGCCGTCTAGCGGCGGATGTTGAGCAGTACTTC. Protein product: CASSRLAADVEQYF.

The chain carries TRBV6-1 and TRBJ2-3; no clear D. Trimming took off 2 bases at V and 10 bases at J, with 7 bases between the two ends. The CDR3 spans 11 residues. From germline, CDR1 is MNHNS and CDR2 SASEGT. The CDR3, as DNA: TGTGCCAGCAGTGAATTGGAGTCGCAGTATTTT. Protein product: CASSELESQYF.

The chain joins TRBV7-8 to TRBJ2-3; D not resolved. Germline lookup yields CDR1 SGHVS and CDR2 FQNEAQ. Trimming removed 5 bases from V and 4 bases from J, with 7 bases in between. The CDR3 has 12 amino acids. Here the CDR3 DNA reads TGTGCCAGCAGCCAGGCTGCAGATACGCAGTATTTT. Encoded protein: CASSQAADTQYF.